The present T cell receptor (beta chain) was sequenced within a study of human T cells and chemical hapten exposure. For the study at large: In the sensitization step, 2% DPC was placed on approximately 2 cm by approximately 2 cm of upper inner arm skin. The patients were mostly female; they had alopecia areata, totalis or universalis. Study results and caveats: High-frequency TCRs, those above 1 in 1000, stayed the same after DPC sensitization.

Time point described: patch test 1, 2 weeks after DPC sensitization. Treatment described: therapeutic diphenylcyclopropenone sensitization with weekly scalp DPC. The germline CDR1 and CDR2 sequences are DFQATT and SNEGSKA (reference sequence). Trimming cost V 0 bases and J 4 bases; bases outside gene matches: 8. The CDR3 has 16 amino acids. Turning to this clonotype: The antigen remains undetermined.

Original processing methods: With a range of about 23,224 to 750,000, the median per sample was around 96,000 TCRs. Each CDR3 protein gets one entry after TCRdb re-called the RACE reads with MiXCR. The V and J calls come from TCRdb's annotation, not from the publication. Of approximately 49,000 distinct CDR3 sequences listed, 9.3% are singletons. The sequencing here drew on whole blood, taken in connection with sensitization to the hapten diphenylcyclopropenone (DPC). This rearrangement joins TRBV20-1 to TRBJ2-5; TRBD2 aligns across 10 bases. The receptor's source is a woman in her 50s with alopecia areata. Some clones in this sample may be carry-over from other donors' samples. In nucleotides, the CDR3 is TGCAGTGCTAGAGATTCCGTCGGGACTAGCGTAGAGACCCAGTACTTC. Residues: CSARDSVGTSVETQYF.